These T cell receptor beta chains were read from a single sample in a study of blood T cell repertoires in COVID-19. Clones were sequenced by immunoSEQ multiplex PCR, and TCRdb holds only the in-frame ones, with some missing. The data contain 110,000 to 150,000 clones, approximately 87% of them seen just once; the ten biggest clones take up about 11%. Source material: PBMCs or T cells enriched from blood (not recorded which). These receptors were collected from a man aged 60 to 75 who had recovered from COVID-19. Each CDR3 is given with its conserved first and last residue. D genes are given only for firm matches. For some rows the clone size is stated as once, few or many, or as a class when expanded; others skip it.

cdr3_aa: CAISSQGVGRPLHF
cdr3_nt: TGTGCCATCAGTTCACAGGGGGTTGGTAGACCCCTCCACTTT
v_call: TRBV10-3
d_call: TRBD1
j_call: TRBJ1-6
clone_size: NA

cdr3_aa: CASSETPRQGALIGYTF
cdr3_nt: TGTGCCAGCAGTGAAACCCCCAGACAGGGAGCCTTGATTGGCTACACCTTC
v_call: TRBV6-1
d_call: TRBD1
j_call: TRBJ1-2
clone_size: NA

cdr3_aa: CASAGLASGNTGELFF
cdr3_nt: TGTGCCAGCGCAGGTTTAGCTAGCGGAAACACCGGGGAGCTGTTTTTT
v_call: TRBV2
d_call: TRBD2
j_call: TRBJ2-2
clone_size: NA

cdr3_aa: CASSPYEGINEKLFF
cdr3_nt: TGTGCCAGCAGCCCATACGAGGGCATCAACGAAAAACTGTTTTTT
v_call: TRBV7-6
d_call: NA
j_call: TRBJ1-4
clone_size: NA

cdr3_aa: CASSWRGGRMETQYF
cdr3_nt: TGCGCCAGCAGCTGGCGGGGGGGGCGGATGGAGACCCAGTACTTC
v_call: TRBV5-1
d_call: TRBD2
j_call: TRBJ2-5
clone_size: NA

cdr3_aa: CASSRGAGGPNNEQFF
cdr3_nt: TGTGCCAGCAGCCGGGGAGCGGGAGGGCCGAACAATGAGCAGTTCTTC
v_call: TRBV9
d_call: TRBD2
j_call: TRBJ2-1
clone_size: NA

cdr3_aa: CASSLEGADTEAFF
cdr3_nt: TGCGCCAGCAGCTTGGAGGGGGCGGACACTGAAGCTTTCTTT
v_call: TRBV5-1
d_call: TRBD1
j_call: TRBJ1-1
clone_size: NA

cdr3_aa: CASSTGGMPSYEQYF
cdr3_nt: TGTGCCAGCAGCACAGGTGGGATGCCTTCCTACGAGCAGTACTTC
v_call: TRBV5-4
d_call: NA
j_call: TRBJ2-7
clone_size: NA

cdr3_aa: CATSRERGGRETQYF
cdr3_nt: TGTGCCACCAGCAGAGAGCGGGGGGGCCGGGAGACCCAGTACTTC
v_call: TRBV15
d_call: TRBD2
j_call: TRBJ2-5
clone_size: NA

cdr3_aa: CASKGRDSLYNEQFF
cdr3_nt: TGTGCCAGCAAGGGAAGGGACAGCCTTTACAATGAGCAGTTCTTC
v_call: TRBV2
d_call: TRBD1
j_call: TRBJ2-1
clone_size: NA

cdr3_aa: CASSPPGEDTQYF
cdr3_nt: TGTGCCAGCAGCCCCCCGGGGGAGGATACGCAGTATTTT
v_call: TRBV7-9
d_call: NA
j_call: TRBJ2-3
clone_size: once

cdr3_aa: CASSSDRARNSNQPQHF
cdr3_nt: TGTGCCAGCAGCTCCGACAGGGCCCGGAATAGCAATCAGCCCCAGCATTTT
v_call: TRBV7-6
d_call: TRBD1
j_call: TRBJ1-5
clone_size: NA

cdr3_aa: CASSQAQTLSYNEQFF
cdr3_nt: TGCGCCAGCAGCCAAGCTCAAACCCTATCCTACAATGAGCAGTTCTTC
v_call: TRBV4-1
d_call: NA
j_call: TRBJ2-1
clone_size: NA

cdr3_aa: CASRLDRAGETQYF
cdr3_nt: TGTGCCAGCAGACTAGACAGGGCCGGAGAGACCCAGTACTTC
v_call: TRBV7-9
d_call: TRBD1
j_call: TRBJ2-5
clone_size: NA

cdr3_aa: CASSLGGGTDTQYF
cdr3_nt: TGTGCCAGCAGCCTCGGAGGGGGCACAGATACGCAGTATTTT
v_call: TRBV6-5
d_call: NA
j_call: TRBJ2-3
clone_size: NA

cdr3_aa: CASSQVGGRGEQFF
cdr3_nt: TGTGCCAGCAGCCAAGTAGGAGGGAGGGGTGAGCAGTTCTTC
v_call: TRBV3-1/TRBV3-2
d_call: TRBD2
j_call: TRBJ2-1
clone_size: NA

cdr3_aa: CASSQEGRGHTQYF
cdr3_nt: TGTGCCAGCAGCCAAGAGGGGCGGGGGCACACGCAGTATTTT
v_call: TRBV3-1/TRBV3-2
d_call: NA
j_call: TRBJ2-3
clone_size: NA

cdr3_aa: CASVDRGAYGYTF
cdr3_nt: TGTGCCAGCGTGGACAGGGGGGCCTATGGCTACACCTTC
v_call: TRBV7-9
d_call: TRBD1
j_call: TRBJ1-2
clone_size: NA

cdr3_aa: CASSDWLSPYEQYF
cdr3_nt: TGTGCCAGCAGTGATTGGCTTTCCCCCTACGAGCAGTACTTC
v_call: TRBV6-1
d_call: NA
j_call: TRBJ2-7
clone_size: NA

cdr3_aa: CASSHTTGVQETQYF
cdr3_nt: TGTGCCAGCAGCCACACTACAGGGGTGCAAGAGACCCAGTACTTC
v_call: TRBV14
d_call: TRBD1
j_call: TRBJ2-5
clone_size: NA

cdr3_aa: CASSPLLWYGYTF
cdr3_nt: TGTGCCAGTAGTCCCCTACTATGGTATGGCTACACCTTC
v_call: TRBV19
d_call: NA
j_call: TRBJ1-2
clone_size: NA

cdr3_aa: CASSLLGEVYNEQFF
cdr3_nt: TGCGCCAGCAGCCTTTTAGGGGAGGTTTACAATGAGCAGTTCTTC
v_call: TRBV4-1
d_call: NA
j_call: TRBJ2-1
clone_size: NA

cdr3_aa: CASSLDRFTEAFF
cdr3_nt: TGCGCCAGCAGCTTGGATCGGTTCACTGAAGCTTTCTTT
v_call: TRBV5-1
d_call: NA
j_call: TRBJ1-1
clone_size: NA

cdr3_aa: CASSLGQGVYF
cdr3_nt: TGTGCCAGCAGCTTAGGACAGGGGGTATACTTC
v_call: TRBV7-9
d_call: TRBD1
j_call: TRBJ2-5
clone_size: once

cdr3_aa: CASSLDFYTGELFF
cdr3_nt: TGCGCCAGCAGCTTGGACTTCTATACCGGGGAGCTGTTTTTT
v_call: TRBV4-1
d_call: NA
j_call: TRBJ2-2
clone_size: NA

cdr3_aa: CASSLLYRDRAFF
cdr3_nt: TGTGCCAGCAGTCTCTTATACAGGGATCGGGCTTTCTTT
v_call: TRBV28
d_call: NA
j_call: TRBJ1-1
clone_size: once

cdr3_aa: CASSPNLGDNSPLHF
cdr3_nt: TGTGCCAGCTCACCTAATCTAGGGGATAATTCACCCCTCCACTTT
v_call: TRBV18
d_call: NA
j_call: TRBJ1-6
clone_size: NA

cdr3_aa: CASNENKAPGYTF
cdr3_nt: TGTGCCAGCAACGAGAATAAAGCTCCTGGCTACACCTTC
v_call: TRBV6-5
d_call: NA
j_call: TRBJ1-2
clone_size: NA

cdr3_aa: CACHQASEAFF
cdr3_nt: TGTGCCTGCCATCAAGCATCTGAAGCTTTCTTT
v_call: TRBV30
d_call: NA
j_call: TRBJ1-1
clone_size: NA

cdr3_aa: CASSLQGRGLARTGELFF
cdr3_nt: TGTGCCAGCAGCTTACAGGGCAGGGGACTAGCGAGGACCGGGGAGCTGTTTTTT
v_call: TRBV5-6
d_call: TRBD2
j_call: TRBJ2-2
clone_size: NA

cdr3_aa: CASSQDRSGANSYEQYF
cdr3_nt: TGCGCCAGCAGCCAAGATCGGAGCGGGGCCAACAGCTACGAGCAGTACTTC
v_call: TRBV4-1
d_call: TRBD2
j_call: TRBJ2-7
clone_size: NA

cdr3_aa: CASSQGGGLTFF
cdr3_nt: TGTGCCAGCAGCCAAGGGGGGGGTTTAACTTTCTTT
v_call: TRBV14
d_call: NA
j_call: TRBJ1-1
clone_size: few

cdr3_aa: CARGPRGGPKNIQYF
cdr3_nt: TGTGCCCGCGGACCGCGGGGGGGGCCCAAAAACATTCAGTACTTC
v_call: TRBV28
d_call: TRBD2
j_call: TRBJ2-4
clone_size: few

cdr3_aa: CATRAGTGRYEQYF
cdr3_nt: TGTGCCACTCGCGCCGGGACAGGGCGTTACGAGCAGTACTTC
v_call: TRBV6-5
d_call: TRBD1
j_call: TRBJ2-7
clone_size: NA

cdr3_aa: CASSPTYTGELFF
cdr3_nt: TGTGCCAGCTCACCGACTTACACCGGGGAGCTGTTTTTT
v_call: TRBV18
d_call: NA
j_call: TRBJ2-2
clone_size: NA

cdr3_aa: CASRMTSLGNEQFF
cdr3_nt: TGTGCCAGCAGGATGACTAGTTTAGGGAATGAGCAGTTCTTC
v_call: TRBV3-1/TRBV3-2
d_call: NA
j_call: TRBJ2-1
clone_size: NA

cdr3_aa: CATSRVGQVTEQYF
cdr3_nt: TGTGCCACCAGCAGAGTGGGTCAGGTCACCGAGCAGTACTTC
v_call: TRBV15
d_call: NA
j_call: TRBJ2-7
clone_size: NA

cdr3_aa: CSALLAGGAGELFF
cdr3_nt: TGCAGCGCCTTACTAGCGGGGGGAGCCGGGGAGCTGTTTTTT
v_call: TRBV29-1
d_call: TRBD2
j_call: TRBJ2-2
clone_size: NA